The 32 T cell receptor beta chains given below trace back to one sample, sequenced in a study of a mutant IDH1 vaccine in newly diagnosed glioma. The time point is: baseline, week 1 (first vaccination visit). Treatment reported: pre-vaccination baseline after standard-of-care therapy. Assay used: immunoSEQ multiplex PCR; TCRdb lists only in-frame clones, some missing. The sample contains 70,000 to 95,000 clones, approximately 80% of which appear only once. The sample was PBMCs, taken from a glioma patient treated with radiotherapy, temozolomide or both. These receptors came from a man in his forties with glioma. Some clones in this sample may be carry-over from other donors' samples.

The sample holds one count of this clone. V and J are TRBV6-5 and TRBJ1-5; D may be TRBD1 (5 bases). V was clipped by 5 bases and J by 5 bases, with 10 bases between them. CDR3 length equals 13 residues. Per the germline V gene, CDR1 is MNHEY and CDR2 is SVGAGI. Here the CDR3 DNA reads TGTGCCAGCAGTAGACTGGGGGATCAGCCCCAGCATTTT. Its protein is CASSRLGDQPQHF.

This clone came up once. The rearrangement joins TRBV27 to TRBJ2-5; D is unclear. Germline V gene sequence: CDR1 MNHEY, CDR2 SMNVEV (reference sequence). CDR3 length equals 14 residues. V lost 2 bases and J lost 2, with 9 bases in between. CDR3 protein: CASSLRQTQETQYF. As DNA, the CDR3 is TGTGCCAGCAGTTTACGGCAGACGCAAGAGACCCAGTACTTC.

V and J are TRBV2 and TRBJ1-5; 10 nucleotides align to TRBD1. This CDR3 region has 18 residues. Trimming cost V 8 bases and J 2 bases; bases outside gene matches: 15. Germline assignment: CDR1 SNHLY and CDR2 FYNNEI. The CDR3 nucleotides are TGTGCCAGCGGTCTCCCCGGGACAGGGGTTTTGGGCAATCAGCCCCAGCATTTT. Amino acid sequence: CASGLPGTGVLGNQPQHF.

The table lists this clone with a few counts. V and J are TRBV18 and TRBJ1-6, with TRBD1 matching over 7 bases. V lost 0 bases to trimming and J lost 10 bases; unmatched junction nucleotides: 3. The CDR3 sequence is 14 residues long. The germline V gene has CDR1 KGHSH and CDR2 LQKENI. This chain's CDR3 is CASSPPAGGSPLHF. The CDR3 bases are TGTGCCAGCTCACCACCGGCAGGGGGGTCACCCCTCCACTTT.

This rearrangement joins TRBV6-6 to TRBJ2-7; the D gene is possibly TRBD1 (5 bases). CDR1 MNHNY and CDR2 SVGAGI come from the germline V gene (reference sequence). The CDR3 consists of 15 residues. The germline V and J ends were trimmed by 0 bases and 1 base, with 10 bases remaining between them. The CDR3 protein is CASSYSADSSYEQYF. CDR3 in DNA: TGTGCCAGCAGTTACTCTGCCGACAGTTCCTACGAGCAGTACTTC.

This clone appeared a few times. Other DNA sequences in this sample translate to the same CDR3. This chain connects TRBV5-6 to TRBJ1-1; D not certain. V was trimmed by 1 base and J by 1 base, leaving 5 bases between them. The CDR3 is 13 residues long. Looked up from germline, CDR1 is SGHDT and CDR2 is YYEEEE. CDR3 sequence reads: CASSLLPNTEAFF. The CDR3, as DNA: TGTGCCAGCAGCTTGCTTCCGAACACTGAAGCTTTCTTT.

The rearrangement uses TRBV5-4 and TRBJ1-4; 9 nucleotides align to TRBD1. The CDR3 covers 17 residues. The V segment lost 4 bases and the J segment 0 bases; nucleotides outside the gene matches: 7. CDR1 SGHNT and CDR2 YYREEE come from the germline V gene (reference sequence). The CDR3 coding sequence is TGTGCCAGCAGCCCGGACAGGGGAAAGGCAACTAATGAAAAACTGTTTTTT. Translation: CASSPDRGKATNEKLFF.

V usage is TRBV29-1 and J usage is TRBJ1-1; 8 positions match TRBD1. This CDR3 contains 11 residues. Unmatched junction bases numbered 3, after V lost 6 bases and J lost 6 bases. Per germline, CDR1 SQVTM and CDR2 ANQGSEA. The CDR3 here is CSVGTGSEAFF. In nucleotides, the CDR3 is TGCAGCGTGGGGACAGGCTCTGAAGCTTTCTTT.

V is TRBV12-5 and J is TRBJ2-5; TRBD2 is a possible D gene (5 bases). With 5 bases removed from V and 5 bases from J, the gap between germline ends came to 15 bases. This CDR3 spans 14 amino acids. Germline CDR1 LGHNT, CDR2 FRNRAP. The CDR3 region has the DNA TGTGCTAGTGGTCCCGGGGTCAGTCCTGAGACCCAGTACTTC. Encoded protein: CASGPGVSPETQYF.

The chain employs TRBV6-5 and TRBJ1-2, with D perhaps matching TRBD1 (6 bases). The CDR3 contains 15 residues. Looked up from germline, CDR1 is MNHEY and CDR2 is SVGAGI. Trimming shortened V by 8 bases and J by 2 bases, and 18 bases separated the two germline ends. The CDR3 DNA reads TGTGCCAGCGCCCGGTTGGGGGGCGAAAACTATGGCTACACCTTC. Translation: CASARLGGENYGYTF.

The V and J genes are TRBV13 and TRBJ2-3, with D possibly matching TRBD2 (6 bases). The CDR3 is made up of 13 amino acids. V was shortened by 3 bases and J by 2 bases, with 6 bases between the two germline ends. CDR1 PRHDT and CDR2 FYEKMQ come from the germline V gene (reference sequence). The CDR3 DNA reads as TGTGCCAGCAGCTTGGGACTCACAGATACGCAGTATTTT. This codes for CASSLGLTDTQYF.

This chain joins TRBV23-1 and TRBJ2-3, with D unclear. TRBV23-1 belongs to the ORF category, with a function that is uncertain. This CDR3 is built from 15 residues. With 7 bases removed from V and 1 base from J, the gap between germline ends came to 15 bases. CDR3 nucleotides: TGCGCCAGCACCCAAGGAGCCGCGGGCACAGATACGCAGTATTTT. This encodes CASTQGAAGTDTQYF.

The chain combines TRBV14 with TRBJ2-5; 9 bases fit TRBD1. The trim removed 0 bases at V and 7 bases at J, leaving 12 bases unmatched. CDR1 and CDR2 (germline): SGHDN, FVKESK. This CDR3 spans 17 amino acids. CDR3 DNA sequence: TGTGCCAGCAGCCAAGATGGGGGGACAGGGAAGTGGGGGACCCAGTACTTC. It yields the protein CASSQDGGTGKWGTQYF.

The V gene is TRBV6-5, the J gene TRBJ1-5; D unresolved. V dropped 7 bases and J dropped 2 bases, with 12 bases sitting between them. Germline V lookup: CDR1 MNHEY, CDR2 SVGAGI. The CDR3 covers 14 residues. This CDR3 reads CASKKVPGNQPQHF. CDR3 DNA: TGTGCCAGCAAGAAGGTCCCGGGCAATCAGCCCCAGCATTTT.

This clone has a single count. The chain joins TRBV27 to TRBJ1-5, with a tentative D call TRBD1 (6 bases). CDR1 is MNHEY, CDR2 SMNVEV, per germline (reference sequence). With 8 bases removed from V and 3 bases from J, the gap between germline ends came to 11 bases. This CDR3 contains 13 residues. The CDR3 here is CASAQGFNQPQHF. The CDR3 bases are TGTGCCAGCGCCCAGGGGTTCAATCAGCCCCAGCATTTT.

V gene TRBV5-4 combines with J gene TRBJ1-1; D ambiguous. The V end was cut by 4 bases, the J end by 0 bases, with 13 bases between. Germline V gene lookup returns CDR1 SGHNT and CDR2 YYREEE (reference sequence). CDR3 length equals 15 residues. CDR3 DNA: TGTGCCAGCAGCCCGGGTCAGCTCTTGAACACTGAAGCTTTCTTT. Translating gives CASSPGQLLNTEAFF.

The sample holds one count of this clone. This chain joins TRBV9 and TRBJ1-2; D gene uncertain. The CDR3 length is 15 residues. The V gene's germline CDR1 is SGDLS and CDR2 YYNGEE. V gave up 0 bases and J gave up 4 bases, with 13 bases separating them. The DNA of the CDR3 is TGTGCCAGCAGCGTAGACCACCGTATTTCCTATGGCTACACCTTC. Its protein is CASSVDHRISYGYTF.

The chain is built from TRBV5-1 and TRBJ1-4; unclear D gene. The CDR3 totals 13 residues. Germline CDR1 reads SGHRS; CDR2 reads YFSETQ. V lost 4 bases, J lost 8 bases, and 12 bases lay in between. CDR3 sequence (DNA): TGCGCCAGCAGCACAGATACCGGGGAAAAACTGTTTTTT. It is translated as CASSTDTGEKLFF.

The V gene is TRBV13, the J gene TRBJ1-1; the D gene is possibly TRBD1 (5 bases). The CDR3 has 14 residues. Trimming shortened V by 5 bases and J by 4 bases, and 14 bases separated the two germline ends. Germline assignment: CDR1 PRHDT and CDR2 FYEKMQ (reference sequence). The CDR3 protein is CASSPRGGGTEAFF. The CDR3 DNA follows: TGTGCCAGCAGCCCGAGGGGCGGGGGCACTGAAGCTTTCTTT. The complete variable domain, with remaining parts taken from reference TRBV13 and TRBJ1-1, reads AAGVIQSPRHLIKEKRETATLKCYPIPRHDTVYWYQQGPGQDPQFLISFYEKMQSDKGSIPDRFSAQQFSDYHSELNMSSLELGDSALYFCASSPRGGGTEAFFGQGTRLTVV.

V gene TRBV10-2 combines with J gene TRBJ1-5, with D tentatively TRBD1 (6 bases). V was shortened by 6 bases and J by 0 bases, with 15 bases between the two germline ends. The germline CDR1 and CDR2 sequences are WSHSY and SAAADI. The length of the CDR3 is 16 residues. CDR3 sequence: CASSDRTDPSNQPQHF. CDR3 coding DNA: TGCGCCAGCAGCGATAGGACAGATCCTAGCAATCAGCCCCAGCATTTT.

The gene calls are TRBV5-6 and TRBJ1-5; TRBD1 aligns across 11 bases. The CDR3 totals 17 residues. The J segment lost 0 bases and the V segment lost 4 bases, leaving 6 bases of the junction unmatched. Germline V gene data show CDR1 as SGHDT and CDR2 as YYEEEE. CDR3 nucleotide sequence: TGTGCCAGCAGCGTCGGACAGGGGGCGAATAGCAATCAGCCCCAGCATTTT. Translation: CASSVGQGANSNQPQHF.

This sequence joins TRBV29-1 and TRBJ2-5; 11 nucleotides match TRBD1. V gave up 7 bases and J gave up 5 bases; unmatched junction bases: 6. CDR3 length: 13 residues. CDR1 is SQVTM and CDR2 is ANQGSEA in the germline V gene. The CDR3 bases are TGCAGCGCCCCGGGACAGGGGGTGGAGACCCAGTACTTC. It specifies CSAPGQGVETQYF.

The chain joins TRBV7-9 to TRBJ2-2, with D perhaps matching TRBD2 (5 bases). There are 15 residues in the CDR3. Germline V lookup: CDR1 SEHNR, CDR2 FQNEAQ (reference sequence). With 3 bases removed from V and 5 bases from J, the gap between germline ends came to 13 bases. DNA of the CDR3: TGTGCCAGCAGCTTGGAGGTCCGGGGAACCGGGGAGCTGTTTTTT. Its translation is CASSLEVRGTGELFF.

The chain joins TRBV5-4 to TRBJ2-2, with TRBD1 as a possible D gene (7 bases). The V gene's germline CDR1 is SGHNT and CDR2 YYREEE (reference sequence). This CDR3 has 17 amino acids. V lost 5 bases, J lost 2 bases, and 19 bases lay in between. The CDR3 protein is CASSRQGGSKNTGELFF. The CDR3 DNA sequence: TGTGCCAGCAGTAGACAGGGAGGCTCAAAAAACACCGGGGAGCTGTTTTTT.

The gene calls are TRBV5-1 and TRBJ2-1; TRBD2 might be the D (6 bases). The CDR3 sequence is 16 residues long. Looked up from germline, CDR1 is SGHRS and CDR2 is YFSETQ. Trimming left V 4 bases short and J 0 bases short, with 14 bases between. The CDR3 sequence: CASSPSAGFSYNEQFF. The CDR3 bases are TGCGCCAGCAGCCCCTCGGCGGGGTTCTCCTACAATGAGCAGTTCTTC.

This clone was recorded only once. The chain combines TRBV5-1 with TRBJ2-7, with D unresolved. V was cut by 0 bases and J by 1 base, with 8 bases left in between. There are 14 residues in the CDR3. Germline loops: CDR1 SGHRS, CDR2 YFSETQ. For the CDR3, the DNA is TGCGCCAGCAGCTTGGCCCGTTCGTCCTACGAGCAGTACTTC. This translates into CASSLARSSYEQYF.

The CDR3 is CASGPLTEATIQYF. In nucleotides, the CDR3 is TGCGCCAGCGGGCCGTTAACAGAGGCCACCATTCAGTACTTC. This chain connects TRBV4-1 to TRBJ2-4; D uncertain. The germline V and J ends were trimmed by 8 bases and 9 bases, with 20 bases remaining between them. Germline V gene sequence: CDR1 MGHRA, CDR2 YSYEKL. The CDR3 extends over 14 amino acids.

This clone was recorded once. V and J are TRBV5-1 and TRBJ1-2; TRBD1 matches 7 bases. CDR3 length: 13 amino acids. V dropped 4 bases and J dropped 8; count of bases not matched to a gene: 8. CDR1 SGHRS and CDR2 YFSETQ come from the germline V gene. CDR3 nucleotides: TGCGCCAGCAGCCGACAGGGTTCGTGGGGCTACACCTTC. This sequence encodes CASSRQGSWGYTF.

V gene TRBV4-1 combines with J gene TRBJ1-6; TRBD1 agrees at 9 bases. Germline lookup yields CDR1 MGHRA and CDR2 YSYEKL. After removal of 1 base from V and 1 base from J, the junction contained 8 bases not matched to a gene. CDR3 size: 19 residues. This CDR3 is CASSQAPGQGFSYNSPLHF. DNA for the CDR3: TGCGCCAGCAGCCAAGCACCGGGACAGGGTTTTTCCTATAATTCACCCCTCCACTTT.

In its sample, this clone is medium-sized (0.01 to 0.1%). J is TRBJ2-7 and V is TRBV7-8, with D uncertain. The CDR3 extends over 16 amino acids. V was pared by 1 base and J by 0 bases, with 13 bases between. Germline lookup yields CDR1 SGHVS and CDR2 FQNEAQ. The CDR3 is CASSLEGYSSSYEQYF. Here the CDR3 DNA reads TGTGCCAGCAGCTTAGAGGGTTATAGCTCCTCCTACGAGCAGTACTTC. Full variable domain (rest looked up from reference TRBV7-8 and TRBJ2-7): GAGVSQSPRYKVAKRGQDVALRCDPISGHVSLFWYQQALGQGPEFLTYFQNEAQLDKSGLPSDRFFAERPEGSVSTLKIQRTQQEDSAVYLCASSLEGYSSSYEQYFGPGTRLTVT.

This clone was detected once. The gene calls are TRBV29-1 and TRBJ1-1; D might be TRBD1 (6 bases). CDR1 and CDR2 from the germline V gene are SQVTM and ANQGSEA. This CDR3 comprises 13 residues. V was shortened by 8 bases and J by 1 base, with 14 bases between the two germline ends. CDR3 in DNA: TGCAGCACAAAACAGGGCACGAACACTGAAGCTTTCTTT. Protein sequence: CSTKQGTNTEAFF.

The chain has TRBV9 and TRBJ1-5; the match to TRBD1 covers 9 bases. Germline V lookup: CDR1 SGDLS, CDR2 YYNGEE. This CDR3 has 16 amino acids. Losses at the gene ends were 3 bases for V and 1 base for J; bases not matched to a gene: 5. The CDR3 here is CASSAGDRVSNQPQHF. In DNA form, the CDR3 reads TGTGCCAGCAGCGCAGGGGACAGGGTCAGCAATCAGCCCCAGCATTTT.